This T cell receptor beta chain was identified in a study of shared clonotypes between healthy human individuals. This clone was recorded at least ten times. Antigen unknown. The CDR3 totals 15 residues. The V segment lost 6 bases and the J segment 4 bases; nucleotides outside the gene matches: 10. Germline CDR1 reads MDHEN; CDR2 reads SYDVKM. 200 to 250 ng DNA, tens of thousands of T cell genomes, went into each sorted-subset replicate PCR. Here immunoSEQ multiplex PCR was the method, and the copy in TCRdb shows in-frame clones only, minus some. The table has 850,000 to 1,200,000 clones, about three quarters seen once; the top ten hold 1.4% to 1.5%. Study results and caveats: Across a handful of donors, naive CD4 shared 5% to 6%, naive CD8 around 3.8%, memory CD4 roughly 2.4%, memory CD8 under 0.5%.

The sequencing input was memory CD4+ T cells sorted from blood. Subset reported: CD45RA-negative fraction. V and J are TRBV28 and TRBJ2-5; TRBD1 matches 8 bases. The TCR originated in a man aged 18 to 29 in good health. This CDR3 is CASRIQGARGETQYF. The DNA for the CDR3 is TGTGCCAGCAGAATCCAGGGGGCGAGGGGAGAGACCCAGTACTTC.